Listed below are T cell receptor beta chains from one sample, sequenced in a study of blood T cell repertoires in COVID-19. This table comes from immunoSEQ multiplex PCR, and its TCRdb copy is limited to in-frame clones, with some not included. The table lists around 300,000 clones, around 89% of them singletons. Sequenced input: PBMCs or T cells enriched from blood (not recorded which). The receptors were sampled from a woman aged 45-60 years who had recovered from COVID-19. CDR3s include the opening cysteine and the closing phenylalanine or tryptophan. A D gene is named only where the DNA matches it firmly. Clone size is shown for a subset of rows, as once, few, many or a class of expanded clone.

>NA|TRBV4-2|NA|TRBJ1-3
TGTGCCAGCACCCCAAACCGGGGAGGAAACACCATATATTTT
CASTPNRGGNTIYF
>NA|TRBV30|few|TRBJ1-3
TGTGCCTGGAGTCCCGGGGGCTCTGGAAACACCATATATTTT
CAWSPGGSGNTIYF
>TRBD2|TRBV27|many|TRBJ2-1
TGTGCCAGCAGTTCCCGACTAGCGGCTAATATCTACAATGAGCAGTTCTTC
CASSSRLAANIYNEQFF
>NA|TRBV24-1|NA|TRBJ1-5
TGTGCCACCAGTGTTACAGGCCTCAATCAGCCCCAGCATTTT
CATSVTGLNQPQHF
>TRBD1|TRBV27|NA|TRBJ1-1
TGTGCCAGCAGAGGGACAGGGAGGGCTTTCTTT
CASRGTGRAFF
>NA|TRBV2|NA|TRBJ2-3
TGTGCCAGCCGCGGGATTTGGAACACAGATACGCAGTATTTT
CASRGIWNTDTQYF
>NA|TRBV28|NA|TRBJ2-7
TGTGCCAGCAGTTTTTTCGGGAACGAGCAGTACTTC
CASSFFGNEQYF
>NA|TRBV12-3/TRBV12-4|NA|TRBJ2-1
TGTGCCAGCAACACGCCTTCCTACAATGAGCAGTTCTTC
CASNTPSYNEQFF
>NA|TRBV11-2|NA|TRBJ2-1
TGTGCCAGCAGCTCCGGGACTTCCTACAATGAGCAGTTCTTC
CASSSGTSYNEQFF
>NA|TRBV6-1|once|TRBJ1-6
TGTGCCAGCAGTGAATGGGGGCCGAATTCACCCCTCCACTTT
CASSEWGPNSPLHF
>TRBD2|TRBV7-9|NA|TRBJ2-7
TGTGCCAGCAGCATCGGCCTAGCGGGAGACGAGCAGTACTTC
CASSIGLAGDEQYF
>NA|TRBV28|NA|TRBJ1-2
TGTGCCAGCAGGTTCATGACAGCTTCCTATGGCTACACCTTC
CASRFMTASYGYTF
>NA|TRBV28|NA|TRBJ2-2
TGTGCCAGCTGTATGGGGGCCGCCATTGTCGGGGAGCTGTTTTTT
CASCMGAAIVGELFF
>NA|TRBV27|NA|TRBJ2-1
TGTGCCAGCAGATACAGAGACACCTACAATGAGCAGTTCTTC
CASRYRDTYNEQFF
>TRBD1|TRBV30|NA|TRBJ1-4
TGTGCCTGTGGAGAGGGGGCGGAAAAACTGTTTTTT
CACGEGAEKLFF
>TRBD2|TRBV30|NA|TRBJ2-3
TGTGCCGGTGGCGGGACTAGCGGAGATACGCAGTATTTT
CAGGGTSGDTQYF